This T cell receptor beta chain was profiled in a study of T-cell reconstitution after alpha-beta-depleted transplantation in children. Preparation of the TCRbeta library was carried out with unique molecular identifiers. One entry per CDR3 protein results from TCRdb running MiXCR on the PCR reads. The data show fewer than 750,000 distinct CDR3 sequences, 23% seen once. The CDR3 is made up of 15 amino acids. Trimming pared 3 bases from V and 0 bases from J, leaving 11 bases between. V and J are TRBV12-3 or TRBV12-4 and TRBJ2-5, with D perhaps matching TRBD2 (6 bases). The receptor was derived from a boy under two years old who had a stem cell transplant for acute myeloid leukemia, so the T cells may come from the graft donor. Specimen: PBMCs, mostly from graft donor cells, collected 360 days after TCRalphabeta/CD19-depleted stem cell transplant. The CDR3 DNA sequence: TGTGCCAGCAGTTTTCTGGCGGGGCACCAAGAGACCCAGTACTTC. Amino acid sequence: CASSFLAGHQETQYF.